Shown below are 24 T cell receptor beta chains from a single sample sequenced in a study of blood T cell repertoires in COVID-19. Produced via immunoSEQ multiplex PCR; TCRdb's table is partial and in-frame only. Of 490,000 or so clones in the sample, about nine tenths were seen once. Specimen: PBMCs or T cells enriched from blood (not recorded which). Source of these receptors: a woman aged 55-75 years who had recovered from COVID-19.

The chain links TRBV6-5 to TRBJ1-5, with D unresolved. This CDR3 is 14 amino acids long. In germline, CDR1 is MNHEY, CDR2 SVGAGI. Trimming stripped 7 bases from V and 3 bases from J, with 13 bases between. CDR3 nucleotides: TGTGCCAGCACCCTGACACTAGCCAATCAGCCCCAGCATTTT. Protein product: CASTLTLANQPQHF.

The chain recombines TRBV5-1 with TRBJ2-2, with 7 bases that match TRBD2. With V trimmed by 4 bases and J by 1 base, 7 bases remained unmatched. Germline loops: CDR1 SGHRS, CDR2 YFSETQ. This CDR3 spans 16 amino acids. CDR3 loop: CASSTQRGENTGELFF. CDR3 nucleotides: TGCGCCAGCAGCACCCAACGGGGGGAGAACACCGGGGAGCTGTTTTTT.

The V and J genes are TRBV4-1 and TRBJ2-1; weak D call: TRBD2 (7 bases). V lost 0 bases and J lost 9, with 15 bases in between. The CDR3 covers 15 residues. Germline V lookup: CDR1 MGHRA, CDR2 YSYEKL. The CDR3 loop reads CASSQDVTSRGEQFF. The CDR3 nucleotides are TGCGCCAGCAGCCAAGATGTGACTAGCAGGGGTGAGCAGTTCTTC.

The chain links TRBV19 to TRBJ2-3; 8 nucleotides match TRBD1. V lost 2 bases to trimming and J lost 3 bases; unmatched junction nucleotides: 4. Germline V gene data show CDR1 as LNHDA and CDR2 as SQIVND (reference sequence). The CDR3 consists of 15 residues. This chain's CDR3 is CASSIPGTGTDTQYF. For the CDR3, the DNA is TGTGCCAGTAGTATACCCGGGACAGGAACAGATACGCAGTATTTT.

In its sample, this clone was seen once. CDR3 amino acids: CASSRTVSNTEAFF. DNA for the CDR3: TGTGCCAGCAGCCGGACAGTCTCGAACACTGAAGCTTTCTTT. The V and J genes are TRBV7-2 and TRBJ1-1, with a tentative D call TRBD1 (6 bases). Germline-derived CDR1 and CDR2 are SGHTA and FQGNSA. CDR3 length: 14 amino acids. Trimming took 5 bases from V and 1 from J, leaving 11 bases between them.

This sequence joins TRBV4-1 and TRBJ2-5; 13 bases are a match to TRBD2. There are 20 residues in the CDR3. The germline V gene encodes CDR1 MGHRA and CDR2 YSYEKL. V lost 4 bases and J lost 5; bases outside the gene matches: 19. The DNA for the CDR3 is TGCGCCAGCAGCCCAAAAGGACTAGCGGGGGCCCCGGGTATGGTCGAGACCCAGTACTTC. Translation: CASSPKGLAGAPGMVETQYF.

The V and J genes are TRBV7-9 and TRBJ2-7; 10 nucleotides match TRBD2. This CDR3 has 15 amino acids. The V gene end was trimmed by 0 bases and the J gene end by 2 bases; junction bases not matched to a gene: 1. CDR1 and CDR2 (germline): SEHNR, FQNEAQ (reference sequence). Here the CDR3 reads CASSLASGGTYEQYF. The CDR3 DNA sequence: TGTGCCAGCAGCTTAGCTAGCGGGGGGACCTACGAGCAGTACTTC.

J is TRBJ1-3 and V is TRBV18, with 8 bases lining up with TRBD1. CDR1 is KGHSH and CDR2 is LQKENI in the germline V gene. J gave up 6 bases and V 1 base, and 11 bases lay outside the gene matches. The CDR3 contains 17 residues. The CDR3 DNA reads as TGTGCCAGCTCACCACTCGGGCAGGGGGCGAAACTAAACACCATATATTTT. Encoded protein: CASSPLGQGAKLNTIYF.

This rearrangement joins TRBV6-5 to TRBJ1-4; 8 positions match TRBD1. The germline V gene encodes CDR1 MNHEY and CDR2 SVGAGI. This CDR3 has 14 amino acids. Unmatched junction bases numbered 9, after V lost 5 bases and J lost 10 bases. CDR3 DNA sequence: TGTGCCAGCAGTCCCGGACAGGGATCAGGAAAACTGTTTTTT. Translating gives CASSPGQGSGKLFF.

This chain links TRBV7-9 with TRBJ2-7; the match to TRBD2 covers 8 bases. Germline V CDR1 and CDR2: SEHNR, FQNEAQ (reference sequence). CDR3 length equals 15 residues. The J segment lost 0 bases and the V segment lost 0 bases, leaving 1 base of the junction unmatched. The CDR3 spells CASSLAAGGSYEQYF. CDR3 in DNA: TGTGCCAGCAGCTTAGCGGCGGGGGGCTCCTACGAGCAGTACTTC.

The rearrangement links TRBV7-2 to TRBJ2-5; TRBD2 matches at 10 bases. The length of the CDR3 is 16 residues. Germline-derived CDR1 and CDR2 are SGHTA and FQGNSA. The J segment lost 1 base and the V segment lost 4 bases, leaving 6 bases of the junction unmatched. As DNA, the CDR3 is TGTGCCAGCAGCTCCCTTAGCGGGGGGAGCCAAGAGACCCAGTACTTC. It codes for CASSSLSGGSQETQYF.

This clone showed up just a few times. The chain is built from TRBV7-6 and TRBJ1-6; no clear D gene. The CDR3 sequence is 15 residues long. Per the germline V gene, CDR1 is SGHVS and CDR2 is FNYEAQ. Trimming took off 7 bases at V and 8 bases at J, with 18 bases between the two ends. CDR3 amino acids: CASTRVSGMDSPLHF. The CDR3 coding sequence is TGTGCCAGCACCCGTGTTAGCGGGATGGATTCACCCCTCCACTTT.

J is TRBJ2-1 and V is TRBV2; TRBD2 aligns across 9 bases. With V trimmed by 9 bases and J by 7 bases, 13 bases remained unmatched. The length of the CDR3 is 15 residues. Germline CDR1 is SNHLY and CDR2 is FYNNEI. The CDR3 nucleotides are TGTGCCAGTCGGGGGGTCCTAGCGGGGAGGAATGAGCAGTTCTTC. It yields the protein CASRGVLAGRNEQFF.

V and J are TRBV21-1 and TRBJ2-5; the DNA was not compared with TRBD1, the D call given in the table. TRBV21-1 is described as a pseudogene. This CDR3 has 17 residues. The CDR3 loop is CASSKRCPRQGWKTQYF. The CDR3 nucleotides read TGTGCCAGCAGCAAACGCTGCCCCCGACAGGGGTGGAAGACCCAGTACTTC.

This clone was counted a few times. This rearrangement joins TRBV12-2 to TRBJ2-1; the table calls TRBD2, which could not be checked here. TRBV12-2 is flagged as a pseudogene. This CDR3 region has 18 residues. In DNA form, the CDR3 reads TGTGCAAGTTCCGGGCGGACTAGCGGGGACGTCTCCTACAATGAGCAGTTCTTC. This encodes CASSGRTSGDVSYNEQFF.

This chain joins TRBV6-5 and TRBJ1-2; no clear D. Germline V gene data show CDR1 as MNHEY and CDR2 as SVGAGI. The V and J ends lost 4 bases and 4 bases respectively, with 13 bases between them. This CDR3 comprises 14 residues. In nucleotides, the CDR3 is TGTGCCAGCAGTTGGGGAGGCAGAGTCTATGGCTACACCTTC. It is translated as CASSWGGRVYGYTF.

The genes are TRBV18 and TRBJ2-3, with 9 nucleotides matching TRBD1. The J segment lost 4 bases and the V segment lost 5 bases, leaving 10 bases of the junction unmatched. This CDR3 region has 16 residues. Germline CDR1 is KGHSH and CDR2 is LQKENI. CDR3 sequence (DNA): TGTGCCAGCTCAGCTTCCGGGACAGGGCTAGCAGATACGCAGTATTTT. Translating it yields CASSASGTGLADTQYF.

This sequence joins TRBV5-1 and TRBJ1-4, with 7 bases identical to TRBD1. The ends lost 0 bases at V and 7 bases at J; junction bases unmatched: 3. The CDR3 spans 14 residues. Looked up from germline, CDR1 is SGHRS and CDR2 is YFSETQ. CDR3 region: CASSLAKGAEKLFF. In DNA form, the CDR3 reads TGCGCCAGCAGCTTGGCCAAGGGGGCTGAAAAACTGTTTTTT.

V and J are TRBV11-3 and TRBJ2-3, with a possible D match to TRBD2 (6 bases). The CDR3 runs to 15 residues. Germline loops: CDR1 SGHNT, CDR2 YENEEA. V was cut by 4 bases and J by 2 bases, with 13 bases left in between. CDR3 nucleotide sequence: TGTGCCAGCAGCTCCGGGCAGGGACTCACAGATACGCAGTATTTT. As protein: CASSSGQGLTDTQYF.

Only one count was recorded for this clone. J is TRBJ1-1 and V is TRBV7-6; D is uncertain. CDR1 is SGHVS, CDR2 FNYEAQ, per germline. V was trimmed by 5 bases and J by 4 bases, leaving 17 bases between them. The CDR3 has 15 amino acids. The CDR3 DNA reads as TGTGCCAGCAGCCCCCGAAACGGGGTCGCCACTGAAGCTTTCTTT. As protein: CASSPRNGVATEAFF. Complete variable domain (other parts from reference TRBV7-6 and TRBJ1-1): GAGVSQSPRYKVTKRGQDVALRCDPISGHVSLYWYRQALGQGPEFLTYFNYEAQQDKSGLPNDRFSAERPEGSISTLTIQRTEQRDSAMYRCASSPRNGVATEAFFGQGTRLTVV.

For this clone: Other DNA variants within this sample encode the same CDR3. The chain is built from TRBV11-3 and TRBJ2-7; 7 bases map to TRBD2. J gave up 0 bases and V 3 bases, and 2 bases lay outside the gene matches. The germline V gene encodes CDR1 SGHNT and CDR2 YENEEA. The CDR3 extends over 14 amino acids. The CDR3 is CASSLGGGSYEQYF. CDR3 DNA sequence: TGTGCCAGCAGCTTGGGCGGGGGCTCCTACGAGCAGTACTTC.

The chain employs TRBV5-1 and TRBJ1-2; D is unclear. V was cut by 0 bases and J by 8 bases, with 17 bases left in between. The CDR3 covers 15 residues. Germline CDR1 SGHRS, CDR2 YFSETQ. In nucleotides, the CDR3 is TGCGCCAGCAGCTTGGTATCCGGGAACGGTCAGGGCTACACCTTC. This gives the protein CASSLVSGNGQGYTF. Using reference TRBV5-1 and TRBJ1-2 for the parts outside the CDR3, the full variable domain is KAGVTQTPRYLIKTRGQQVTLSCSPISGHRSVSWYQQTPGQGLQFLFEYFSETQRNKGNFPGRFSGRQFSNSRSEMNVSTLELGDSALYLCASSLVSGNGQGYTFGSGTRLTVV.

The gene calls are TRBV15 and TRBJ1-5; 7 nucleotides line up with TRBD1. CDR1 is LNHNV and CDR2 is YYDKDF in the germline V gene (reference sequence). The CDR3 covers 15 residues. V dropped 6 bases and J dropped 4; count of bases not matched to a gene: 9. CDR3 in amino acids: CATSLGTVGNQPQHF. DNA for the CDR3: TGTGCCACCAGTTTAGGGACAGTTGGTAATCAGCCCCAGCATTTT.

The CDR3 nucleotides are TGTGCCAGCATTACCGGGACAGGGGACGGCTACACCTTC. This encodes CASITGTGDGYTF. The J gene is TRBJ1-2, the V gene TRBV21-1; the table gives TRBD1 as D, unverified against the DNA. TRBV21-1 constitutes a pseudogene. This CDR3 is 13 amino acids long.